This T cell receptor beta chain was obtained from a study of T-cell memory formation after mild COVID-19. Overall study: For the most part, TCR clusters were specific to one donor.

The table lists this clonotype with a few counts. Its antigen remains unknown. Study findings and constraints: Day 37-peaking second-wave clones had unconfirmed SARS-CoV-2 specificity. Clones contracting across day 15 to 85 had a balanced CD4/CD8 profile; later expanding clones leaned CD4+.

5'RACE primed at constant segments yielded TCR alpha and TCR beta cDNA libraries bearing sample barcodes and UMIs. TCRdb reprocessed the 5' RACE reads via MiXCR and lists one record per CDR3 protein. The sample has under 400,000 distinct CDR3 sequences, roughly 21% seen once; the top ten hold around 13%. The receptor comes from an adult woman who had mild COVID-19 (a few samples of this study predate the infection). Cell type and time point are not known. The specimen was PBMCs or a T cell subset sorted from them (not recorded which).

The CDR3 here is CASSYFGELFF. The DNA of the CDR3 is TGTGCCAGCAGTTACTTCGGGGAGCTGTTTTTT. The chain has TRBV6-5 and TRBJ2-2; no clear D gene. Germline CDR1 reads MNHEY; CDR2 reads SVGAGI. CDR3 size: 11 residues. Trimming removed 1 base at V and 7 bases at J, with 1 base between.